Below, 21 T cell receptor beta chains from the same sample are listed, as sequenced in a study of blood T cell repertoires in COVID-19 (dated by TCRdb to 2020 to 2021). The receptor library was made with the immunoSEQ multiplex PCR assay. TCRdb retrieved this table from immuneACCESS and kept in-frame rearrangements only. Not all clones are present; in checked studies, unresolved V genes account for under half, and no reason is known for the remainder. Across this sample there are around 160,000 clones, with approximately 80% seen only once. The ten largest clones represent approximately 12% of the sample. Material for sequencing was peripheral blood. Receptor source: a man aged 55-75 years with active or convalescent COVID-19.

The V and J genes are TRBV14 and TRBJ2-3; D is unresolved. Trimming took 10 bases from V and 5 from J, leaving 19 bases between them. Germline assignment: CDR1 SGHDN and CDR2 FVKESK. The CDR3 runs to 14 residues. CDR3 sequence reads: CATASEQTGDTQYF. CDR3 nucleotide sequence: TGTGCCACGGCCTCGGAACAGACCGGAGATACGCAGTATTTT.

V and J are TRBV9 and TRBJ1-4, with TRBD1 identical over 7 bases. The CDR3 spans 15 residues. From germline, CDR1 is SGDLS and CDR2 YYNGEE. V lost 4 bases to trimming and J lost 4 bases; unmatched junction nucleotides: 7. This CDR3 reads CASSYRTGGNEKLFF. The CDR3 DNA sequence: TGTGCCAGCAGCTACCGGACAGGCGGTAATGAAAAACTGTTTTTT. The full variable domain, rest sourced from reference TRBV9 and TRBJ1-4, is DSGVTQTPKHLITATGQRVTLRCSPRSGDLSVYWYQQSLDQGLQFLIQYYNGEERAKGNILERFSAQQFPDLHSELNLSSLELGDSALYFCASSYRTGGNEKLFFGSGTQLSVL.

This chain links TRBV5-6 with TRBJ2-4, with 8 bases fitting TRBD2. Germline assignment: CDR1 SGHDT and CDR2 YYEEEE. There are 14 residues in the CDR3. V lost 6 bases, J lost 3 bases, and 5 bases stayed unmatched. CDR3 protein: CASNRLASKNIQYF. The CDR3, as DNA: TGTGCCAGCAACAGACTAGCGAGCAAAAACATTCAGTACTTC. The complete variable domain, with remaining parts taken from reference TRBV5-6 and TRBJ2-4, reads DAGVTQSPTHLIKTRGQQVTLRCSPKSGHDTVSWYQQALGQGPQFIFQYYEEEERQRGNFPDRFSGHQFPNYSSELNVNALLLGDSALYLCASNRLASKNIQYFGAGTRLSVL.

The chain employs TRBV7-9 and TRBJ1-2, with TRBD1 matching over 8 bases. Trimming at V came to 2 bases and at J to 4 bases, leaving 6 bases not matched to a gene. Germline CDR1 reads SEHNR; CDR2 reads FQNEAQ (reference sequence). The CDR3 contains 15 residues. CDR3 DNA sequence: TGTGCCAGCAGCTTATCCGACAGGGGACTCTATGGCTACACCTTC. Residues: CASSLSDRGLYGYTF.

This chain connects TRBV28 to TRBJ2-3, with 7 bases fitting TRBD1. Germline V lookup: CDR1 MDHEN, CDR2 SYDVKM. With 3 bases clipped from V and 1 base from J, the junction kept 1 base outside the gene matches. The CDR3 length is 14 residues. The CDR3 nucleotides are TGTGCCAGCAGTTTTGGACAGGGCACAGATACGCAGTATTTT. Translation gives CASSFGQGTDTQYF.

V is TRBV6-6 and J is TRBJ1-5; TRBD1 is a possible D gene (6 bases). V lost 5 bases, J lost 7 bases, and 15 bases lay in between. This CDR3 has 14 amino acids. From germline, CDR1 is MNHNY and CDR2 SVGAGI (reference sequence). The CDR3 protein is CASSQQGQGQPQHF. The CDR3 nucleotides read TGTGCCAGCAGTCAACAGGGCCAGGGACAGCCCCAGCATTTT.

This clone was picked up one time. The rearrangement joins TRBV19 to TRBJ2-3, with D maybe TRBD2 (5 bases). In germline, CDR1 is LNHDA, CDR2 SQIVND (reference sequence). V lost 5 bases and J lost 0, with 9 bases in between. The length of the CDR3 is 14 residues. CDR3 protein: CASSFSGSTDTQYF. DNA of the CDR3: TGTGCCAGTAGTTTCTCGGGAAGCACAGATACGCAGTATTTT.

The rearrangement links TRBV6-1 to TRBJ1-2; D possibly corresponds to TRBD1 (6 bases). The CDR3 loop spans 15 amino acids. The germline CDR1 and CDR2 sequences are MNHNS and SASEGT. V lost 2 bases and J 3 bases, leaving 13 bases between the germline ends. The CDR3 loop is CASSERARGYYGYTF. For the CDR3, the DNA is TGTGCCAGCAGTGAAAGGGCCAGGGGTTACTATGGCTACACCTTC.

The chain carries TRBV7-6 and TRBJ2-3; 10 nucleotides agree with TRBD2. The CDR3 length is 15 residues. Trimming at V came to 4 bases and at J to 5 bases, leaving 6 bases not matched to a gene. CDR1 and CDR2 (germline): SGHVS, FNYEAQ. The CDR3 sequence: CASSSSSGGLDTQYF. Written as DNA, the CDR3 is TGTGCCAGCAGCTCGAGTAGCGGGGGGCTAGATACGCAGTATTTT.

The genes are TRBV7-3 and TRBJ1-1; the D is unclear. This CDR3 is 13 amino acids long. Germline V lookup: CDR1 SGHTA, CDR2 FQGTGA. Trimming removed 5 bases from V and 3 bases from J, with 10 bases in between. In nucleotides, the CDR3 is TGTGCCAGCAGCCCAGGCCCGCACACTGAAGCTTTCTTT. Translating gives CASSPGPHTEAFF.

The V and J genes are TRBV12-3 or TRBV12-4 and TRBJ1-1; D gene uncertain. Trimming shortened V by 7 bases and J by 5 bases, and 11 bases separated the two germline ends. This CDR3 region has 12 residues. The CDR3 DNA reads as TGTGCCAGCAAACGGGGAGGGACTGAAGCTTTCTTT. Amino acid sequence: CASKRGGTEAFF.

This clone was seen a few times. The chain combines TRBV29-1 with TRBJ2-7; the match to TRBD2 covers 9 bases. The CDR3 spans 16 residues. The germline V gene encodes CDR1 SQVTM and CDR2 ANQGSEA. With 6 bases clipped from V and 4 bases from J, the junction kept 16 bases outside the gene matches. CDR3 nucleotide sequence: TGCAGCGTCGAGGGGAATTACGGGACTAGCCGGTACGAGCAGTACTTC. Translation gives CSVEGNYGTSRYEQYF.

This clone turned up a few times. The CDR3 is CASSPPRELLVEQFF. The DNA for the CDR3 is TGTGCCAGCTCACCACCCCGGGAGTTGTTGGTTGAGCAGTTCTTC. J is TRBJ2-1 and V is TRBV18; D is perhaps TRBD2 (6 bases). CDR1 and CDR2 from the germline V gene are KGHSH and LQKENI. The CDR3 covers 15 residues. V was cut by 0 bases and J by 9 bases, with 15 bases left in between.

The rearrangement links TRBV13 to TRBJ1-1; a weak D match, TRBD1 (5 bases). Germline CDR1 is PRHDT and CDR2 is FYEKMQ (reference sequence). The V and J ends lost 5 bases and 6 bases respectively, with 19 bases between them. The CDR3 is made up of 15 amino acids. In nucleotides, the CDR3 is TGTGCCAGCAGCACAGGAGTCGGCGTAAACGCTGAAGCTTTCTTT. It specifies CASSTGVGVNAEAFF.

The chain employs TRBV7-8 and TRBJ1-5, with 9 bases that match TRBD1. Germline CDR1 and CDR2: SGHVS and FQNEAQ. The CDR3 runs to 14 residues. J lost 2 bases, V lost 6 bases, and 2 bases had no gene match. CDR3 residues: CASRDRGGNQPQHF. CDR3 DNA: TGTGCCAGCAGAGACAGGGGGGGCAATCAGCCCCAGCATTTT.

V gene TRBV29-1 combines with J gene TRBJ2-7; maybe TRBD2 (6 bases). This CDR3 is 13 amino acids long. V dropped 1 base and J dropped 3 bases, with 10 bases sitting between them. Germline loops: CDR1 SQVTM, CDR2 ANQGSEA. CDR3 region: CSVEAGGYYEQYF. DNA for the CDR3: TGCAGCGTTGAAGCCGGGGGATACTACGAGCAGTACTTC.

The chain combines TRBV6-2 or TRBV6-3 with TRBJ1-2; D is ambiguous. The germline V gene has CDR1 MNHEY and CDR2 SVGEGT. V lost 0 bases to trimming and J lost 7 bases, with 12 bases between them. This CDR3 region has 14 residues. In DNA, the CDR3 is TGTGCCAGCAGTTACTCAGGCCAAGCGTCTGGCTACACCTTC. Its protein product is CASSYSGQASGYTF.

The chain has TRBV6-2 or TRBV6-3 and TRBJ2-5, with TRBD2 identical over 12 bases. With V trimmed by 0 bases and J by 5 bases, 4 bases remained unmatched. The germline V gene encodes CDR1 MNHEY and CDR2 SVGEGT. The CDR3 has 16 residues. The CDR3 nucleotides are TGTGCCAGCAGTTACTCGACTAGCGGGAGCCCGGAGACCCAGTACTTC. Translated, it gives CASSYSTSGSPETQYF.

This clone was seen ten or more times. J is TRBJ1-2 and V is TRBV5-4; 12 bases agree with TRBD1. CDR1 is SGHNT, CDR2 YYREEE, per germline (reference sequence). The CDR3 runs 15 residues. Trimming cost V 5 bases and J 6 bases; bases outside gene matches: 8. CDR3 nucleotide sequence: TGTGCCAGCAGAACGACCGGGACAGGGGGCCATGGCTACACCTTC. Amino acid sequence: CASRTTGTGGHGYTF.

The chain has TRBV27 and TRBJ2-3; tentative D call: TRBD2 (5 bases). In germline, CDR1 is MNHEY, CDR2 SMNVEV (reference sequence). The CDR3 extends over 16 amino acids. V lost 5 bases to trimming and J lost 6 bases, with 21 bases between them. The CDR3 sequence is CASSPLRGLVIDTQYF. The CDR3 DNA reads as TGTGCCAGCAGTCCCTTGAGAGGGCTAGTGATCGATACGCAGTATTTT.

The J gene is TRBJ2-1, the V gene TRBV10-3; 8 nucleotides line up with TRBD2. Germline lookup yields CDR1 ENHRY and CDR2 SYGVKD. The junction had 13 bases not matched to a gene; V was cut back by 5 bases and J by 7 bases. The CDR3 has 16 residues. CDR3 loop: CAISSLSGEGGNEQFF. DNA of the CDR3: TGTGCCATCAGTTCACTTAGCGGGGAGGGGGGGAATGAGCAGTTCTTC.